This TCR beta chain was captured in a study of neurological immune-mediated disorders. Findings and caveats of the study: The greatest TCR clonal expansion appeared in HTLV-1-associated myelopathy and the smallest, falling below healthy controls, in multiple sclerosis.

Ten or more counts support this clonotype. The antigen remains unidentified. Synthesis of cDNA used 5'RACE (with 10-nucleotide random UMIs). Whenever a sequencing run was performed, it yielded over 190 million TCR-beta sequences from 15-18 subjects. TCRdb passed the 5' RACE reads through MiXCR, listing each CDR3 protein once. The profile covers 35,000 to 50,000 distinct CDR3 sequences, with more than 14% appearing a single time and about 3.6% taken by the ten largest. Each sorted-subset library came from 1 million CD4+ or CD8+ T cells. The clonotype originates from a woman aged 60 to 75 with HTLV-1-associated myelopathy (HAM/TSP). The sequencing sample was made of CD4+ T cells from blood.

As DNA, the CDR3 is TGTGCCAGCACCGGGACAGGGGGCTTTGGCAATCAGCCCCAGCATTTT. Translating gives CASTGTGGFGNQPQHF. The chain links TRBV2 to TRBJ1-5; TRBD1 matches at 12 bases. CDR1 SNHLY and CDR2 FYNNEI come from the germline V gene. V lost 7 bases and J lost 2; bases outside the gene matches: 6. The CDR3 loop spans 16 amino acids.